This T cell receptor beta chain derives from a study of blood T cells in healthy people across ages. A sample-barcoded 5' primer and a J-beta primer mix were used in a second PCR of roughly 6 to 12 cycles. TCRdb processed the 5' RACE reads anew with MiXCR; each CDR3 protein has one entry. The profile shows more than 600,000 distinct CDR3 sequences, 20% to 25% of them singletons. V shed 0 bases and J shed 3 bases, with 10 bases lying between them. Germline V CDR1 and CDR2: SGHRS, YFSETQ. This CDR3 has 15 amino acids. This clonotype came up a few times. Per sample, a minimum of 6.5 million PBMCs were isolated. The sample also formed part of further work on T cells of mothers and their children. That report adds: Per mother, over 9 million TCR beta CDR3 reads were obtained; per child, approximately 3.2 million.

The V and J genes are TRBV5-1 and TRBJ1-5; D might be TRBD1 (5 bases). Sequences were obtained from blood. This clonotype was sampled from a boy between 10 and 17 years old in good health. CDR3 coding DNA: TGCGCCAGCAGCTTGGAAGGGGCACACAATCAGCCCCAGCATTTT. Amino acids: CASSLEGAHNQPQHF.